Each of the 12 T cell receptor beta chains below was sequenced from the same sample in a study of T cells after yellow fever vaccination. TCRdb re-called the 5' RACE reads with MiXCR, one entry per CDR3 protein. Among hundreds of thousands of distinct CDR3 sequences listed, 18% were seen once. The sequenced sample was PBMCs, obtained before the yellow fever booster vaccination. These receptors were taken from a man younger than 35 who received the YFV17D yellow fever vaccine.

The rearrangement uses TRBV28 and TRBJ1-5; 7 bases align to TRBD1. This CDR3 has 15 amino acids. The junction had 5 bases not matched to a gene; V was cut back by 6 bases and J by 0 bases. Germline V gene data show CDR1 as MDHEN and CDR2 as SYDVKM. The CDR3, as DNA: TGTGCCAGCAGACAGGGGATGAGTAGCAATCAGCCCCAGCATTTT. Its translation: CASRQGMSSNQPQHF.

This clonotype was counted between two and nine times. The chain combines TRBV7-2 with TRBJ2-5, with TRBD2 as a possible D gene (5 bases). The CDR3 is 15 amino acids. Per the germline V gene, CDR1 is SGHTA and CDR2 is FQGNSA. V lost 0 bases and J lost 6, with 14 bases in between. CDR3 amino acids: CASSLARLGRKTQYF. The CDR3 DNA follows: TGTGCCAGCAGCTTAGCGCGCTTAGGGAGAAAGACCCAGTACTTC.

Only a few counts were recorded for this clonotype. This CDR3 reads CASSLGPLRDTQYF. CDR3 nucleotide sequence: TGTGCCAGCAGTTTAGGACCGCTGCGAGATACGCAGTATTTT. J is TRBJ2-3 and V is TRBV27, with no clear D. Trimming cost V 2 bases and J 5 bases, with 11 bases left between them. CDR1 is MNHEY, CDR2 SMNVEV, per germline (reference sequence). This CDR3 has 14 amino acids.

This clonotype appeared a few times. CDR3 sequence reads: CATSDSTDRGVEQFF. The CDR3 coding sequence is TGTGCCACCAGTGATTCCACGGACAGGGGAGTTGAGCAGTTCTTC. The chain uses TRBV24-1 and TRBJ2-1; 9 bases match TRBD1. Losses at the gene ends were 2 bases for V and 9 bases for J; bases not matched to a gene: 7. Germline V gene data show CDR1 as KGHDR and CDR2 as SFDVKD. This CDR3 spans 15 amino acids.

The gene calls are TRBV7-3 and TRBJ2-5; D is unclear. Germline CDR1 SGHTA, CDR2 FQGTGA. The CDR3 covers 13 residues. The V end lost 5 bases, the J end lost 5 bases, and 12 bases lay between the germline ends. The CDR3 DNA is TGTGCCAGCAGCCGTGGAGAGTCCGAGACCCAGTACTTC. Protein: CASSRGESETQYF.

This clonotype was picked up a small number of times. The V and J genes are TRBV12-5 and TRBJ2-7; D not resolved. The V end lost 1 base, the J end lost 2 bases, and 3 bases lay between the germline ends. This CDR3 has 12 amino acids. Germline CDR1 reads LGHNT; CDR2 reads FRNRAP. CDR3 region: CASGLGAYEQYF. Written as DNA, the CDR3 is TGTGCTAGTGGTTTGGGGGCCTACGAGCAGTACTTC.

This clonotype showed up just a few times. CDR3 coding DNA: TGCGCCAGCGCCTCAGGGGACGATGAGCAGTTCTTC. It translates to CASASGDDEQFF. The V gene is TRBV5-1, the J gene TRBJ2-1; tentative D call: TRBD1 (6 bases). The V gene's germline CDR1 is SGHRS and CDR2 YFSETQ. V shed 7 bases and J shed 8 bases, with 13 bases lying between them. The CDR3 is made up of 12 amino acids.

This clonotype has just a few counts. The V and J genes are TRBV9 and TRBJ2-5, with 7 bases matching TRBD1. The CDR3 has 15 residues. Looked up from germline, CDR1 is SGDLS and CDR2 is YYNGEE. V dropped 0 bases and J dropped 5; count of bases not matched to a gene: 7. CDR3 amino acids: CASSVEGGQRETQYF. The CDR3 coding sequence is TGTGCCAGCAGCGTAGAAGGGGGACAGAGGGAGACCCAGTACTTC.

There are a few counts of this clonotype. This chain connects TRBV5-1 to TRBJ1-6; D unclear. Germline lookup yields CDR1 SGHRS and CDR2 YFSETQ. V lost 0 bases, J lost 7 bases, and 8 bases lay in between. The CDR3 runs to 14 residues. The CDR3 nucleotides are TGCGCCAGCAGCTTGGTCCCGGGGAATTCACCCCTCCACTTT. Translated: CASSLVPGNSPLHF.

As DNA, the CDR3 is TGTGCCACTCACCCCCGGTTTGGACAGGGGGGACTAGCGGGGGCAGATACGCAGTATTTT. This encodes CATHPRFGQGGLAGADTQYF. V is TRBV27 and J is TRBJ2-3; TRBD2 matches at 14 bases. The CDR3 extends over 20 amino acids. CDR1 is MNHEY and CDR2 is SMNVEV in the germline V gene (reference sequence). J lost 4 bases, V lost 10 bases, and 22 bases had no gene match.

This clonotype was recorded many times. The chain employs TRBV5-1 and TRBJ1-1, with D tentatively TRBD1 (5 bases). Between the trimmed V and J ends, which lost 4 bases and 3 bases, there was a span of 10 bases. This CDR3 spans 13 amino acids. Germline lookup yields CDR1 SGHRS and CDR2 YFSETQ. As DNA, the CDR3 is TGCGCCAGCAGCAAAGGACACGACACTGAAGCTTTCTTT. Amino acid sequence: CASSKGHDTEAFF.

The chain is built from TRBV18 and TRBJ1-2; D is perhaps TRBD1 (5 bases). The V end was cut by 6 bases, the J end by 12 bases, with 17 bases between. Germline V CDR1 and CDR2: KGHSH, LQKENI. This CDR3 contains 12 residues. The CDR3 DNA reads TGTGCCAGCTCGGAAACTACGGGGGAGCACACCTTC. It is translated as CASSETTGEHTF.